This T cell receptor (beta chain) was identified in a study of cytomegalovirus exposure and HLA in healthy donors. Produced via immunoSEQ multiplex PCR; TCRdb's table is partial and in-frame only. Among 150,000 to 200,000 clones listed, less than 95% were seen once. Study-level results: High sensitivity and specificity were reportedly achieved when the classifier diagnosed cytomegalovirus status. Generally TCR sequences proved uncommon, though certain public TCRs appeared in numerous donors.

On this clone: Its antigen is not known.

This CDR3 region has 22 residues. Trimming at V came to 6 bases and at J to 2 bases, leaving 21 bases not matched to a gene. CDR1 is MNHEY, CDR2 SMNVEV, per germline (reference sequence). The donors were members of the validation cohort, which comprised around 110 subjects and was separate from the first cohort of 670 or so subjects. This chain uses TRBV27 with TRBJ2-3, with TRBD2 matching 15 bases. Sequenced sample: PBMCs. This clonotype originated in a woman aged 18-30 years in good health and CMV-seropositive. The CDR3 reads CASSYRNQPGLAGGRATDTQYF. The CDR3 DNA follows: TGTGCCAGCAGCTATAGAAATCAGCCGGGACTAGCGGGAGGCCGCGCCACAGATACGCAGTATTTT.